This entry features one TCR beta chain sequence. Its antigen remains unidentified. V lost 0 bases, J lost 3 bases, and 3 bases stayed unmatched. The length of the CDR3 is 15 residues. Germline-derived CDR1 and CDR2 are LGHNA and YSLEER. This entry is derived from a study of radiation and T cells in renal cell carcinoma. The data were produced by immunoSEQ multiplex PCR, yet TCRdb's version contains in-frame clones alone and is incomplete. The sample includes 150,000 or so clones, around nine tenths of them seen just once. Regarding time point: baseline pretreatment blood. Specified treatment: 15 Gy SBRT to primary tumor, nephrectomy 4 weeks later. After SBRT, blood was collected at 2 and 4 weeks, plus baseline. The study, taken as a whole, reports: Pretreatment tumor biopsies were lacking, so baseline clonotypes are unknown. In blood, top tumor clones expanded by 2 weeks, shrinking by 4.

The input for sequencing was blood, taken from a patient whose treatment included radiotherapy and nephrectomy. This receptor was obtained from a woman aged 50 to 60 with renal cell carcinoma. The J gene is TRBJ2-3, the V gene TRBV4-3; 7 positions agree with TRBD1. This CDR3 is CASSQETGVTDTQYF. DNA for the CDR3: TGCGCCAGCAGCCAAGAAACAGGGGTAACAGATACGCAGTATTTT.